The rows below give T cell receptor beta chains drawn from one sample of a study of cytomegalovirus exposure and HLA in healthy donors. Sequencing was performed with immunoSEQ multiplex PCR; in TCRdb, only in-frame clones are kept and a portion is missing. The table has around 140,000 clones, 64% seen once. Sequencing used PBMCs. The receptors here all came from a middle-aged woman in good health and CMV-seronegative. The CDR3 runs from the conserved cysteine through the conserved F or W. The D gene is left open where the match is weak. Size values are once, few and many counts, or a class for expanded clones, and some rows have none.

cdr3_nt cdr3_aa clone_size j_call d_call v_call
TGTGCCAGCAGCTTACACAGGGAGGAAAAACTGTTTTTT CASSLHREEKLFF . TRBJ1-4 . TRBV11-1
TGTGCCAGCAAACAGGGGACGTTGGGCTACACCTTC CASKQGTLGYTF few TRBJ1-2 TRBD1 TRBV27
TGTGCCAGCAGCCCAGGCCCGGGACAGGGGGCCTCCGAGCAGTACTTC CASSPGPGQGASEQYF . TRBJ2-7 TRBD1 TRBV27
TGTGCCACCAGTATGGGACAGGGGGCTTATTATGAAAAACTGTTTTTT CATSMGQGAYYEKLFF . TRBJ1-4 TRBD1 TRBV15
TGTGCCAGCAGCTTCGACAGGAGCCGGTCCTACGAGCAGTACTTC CASSFDRSRSYEQYF . TRBJ2-7 . TRBV7-2
TGTGCCAGCAGTGTAACATCTAACACTGAAGCTTTCTTT CASSVTSNTEAFF . TRBJ1-1 . TRBV6-5
TGTGCCATCAGTGGGGGGGGCAGAACGAACACCGGGGAGCTGTTTTTT CAISGGGRTNTGELFF few TRBJ2-2 . TRBV10-3
TGCGCCAGCAGCCAGGGACTAGCGAGGGAGCAGTACTTC CASSQGLAREQYF . TRBJ2-5 TRBD2 TRBV4-1
TGTGCCTGGAGTGTCGTTTCCCAACGCACTCACCAAGAGACCCAGTACTTC CAWSVVSQRTHQETQYF . TRBJ2-5 . TRBV30
TGTGCCAGCATTCACCTAGCGGGAGCCACCGGGGAGCTGTTTTTT CASIHLAGATGELFF . TRBJ2-2 TRBD2 TRBV6-6
TGTGCCTGGAGCCCGGGACAGAATAATGAAAAACTGTTTTTT CAWSPGQNNEKLFF . TRBJ1-4 TRBD1 TRBV30
TGTGCCAGCAGTCCTAGCAGGGGGAACACTGAAGCTTTCTTT CASSPSRGNTEAFF . TRBJ1-1 . TRBV27
TGCGCCAGCAGCTTGGCCACAGGGGCCGGCTCCTACGAGCAGTACTTC CASSLATGAGSYEQYF few TRBJ2-7 TRBD1 TRBV5-1
TGTGCCAGCAGCGAAGGGACAGGGAACACTGAAGCTTTCTTT CASSEGTGNTEAFF few TRBJ1-1 TRBD1 TRBV7-9
TGTGCCAGCAGCTTAACCCCTAGGACAGGTGACTATGGCTACACCTTC CASSLTPRTGDYGYTF few TRBJ1-2 TRBD1 TRBV7-2
TGTGCCAGCAGCCTTTCCCTGACTAGCGGTAAAGAGACCCAGTACTTC CASSLSLTSGKETQYF . TRBJ2-5 TRBD2 TRBV9
TGTGCCAGCAGCTTGGCGACTGAAGCTTTCTTT CASSLATEAFF . TRBJ1-1 . TRBV5-6
TGTGCCAGCAGTGACAGGGGGCCAGGGCAGCCCCAGCATTTT CASSDRGPGQPQHF once TRBJ1-5 TRBD1 TRBV27
TGTGCCAGCAGGACTAGCGGGGGGGCAGATACGCAGTATTTT CASRTSGGADTQYF . TRBJ2-3 TRBD2 TRBV6-4
TGTGCCAGCAGTCTTGGGACAGGGGGTGGCTATGGCTACACCTTC CASSLGTGGGYGYTF few TRBJ1-2 TRBD1 TRBV5-4